The 17 T cell receptor beta chains in this list originate from one sample, sequenced in a study of long-term antiretroviral therapy in people with HIV (dated by TCRdb to the early 2020s). The immunoSEQ hsTCRB v3.0 assay was used at survey level resolution for TRB variable region sequencing. As stored in TCRdb, this immuneACCESS dataset retains in-frame rearrangements with V and J assigned. A fraction of the clones does not appear; measured against another copy, unresolved V genes explain less than half of the discrepancy, and the remainder lacks a known reason. Counted in this sample were about 18,000 clones; more than 80% of them appeared once. The ten largest make up 18% of the sample. The source material was unsorted PBMCs, sampled 0.6 years after starting antiretroviral therapy. The receptors were sampled from a woman between 18 and 29 years old with HIV.

The V gene is TRBV7-8, the J gene TRBJ1-4; D uncertain. Trimming removed 2 bases from V and 0 bases from J, with 7 bases in between. Germline lookup yields CDR1 SGHVS and CDR2 FQNEAQ. The CDR3 loop spans 15 amino acids. The CDR3 loop reads CASSLLASTNEKLFF. CDR3 bases: TGTGCCAGCAGCTTACTTGCTTCAACTAATGAAAAACTGTTTTTT.

This chain links TRBV7-3 with TRBJ1-1; 7 nucleotides agree with TRBD1. This CDR3 is 16 amino acids long. CDR1 and CDR2 from the germline V gene are SGHTA and FQGTGA. J gave up 5 bases and V 5 bases, and 14 bases lay outside the gene matches. The CDR3 reads CASSPEGGQPRTEAFF. The CDR3 bases are TGTGCCAGCAGCCCAGAAGGGGGCCAACCCAGGACTGAAGCTTTCTTT. The whole variable domain, filled in from reference TRBV7-3 and TRBJ1-1, reads GAGVSQTPSNKVTEKGKYVELRCDPISGHTALYWYRQSLGQGPEFLIYFQGTGAADDSGLPNDRFFAVRPEGSVSTLKIQRTERGDSAVYLCASSPEGGQPRTEAFFGQGTRLTVV.

The chain couples TRBV30 to TRBJ2-3, with D possibly TRBD2 on 7 matching bases. Germline V lookup: CDR1 GTSNPN, CDR2 SVGIG (reference sequence). The CDR3 length is 13 residues. Deletions cut 0 bases from V and 4 bases from J, with 8 bases between. CDR3 DNA: TGTGCCTGGAGTGTAGGGGGGGCAGATACGCAGTATTTT. Amino acids: CAWSVGGADTQYF.

This rearrangement joins TRBV2 to TRBJ2-2; 10 nucleotides line up with TRBD2. The junction had 5 bases not matched to a gene; V was cut back by 1 base and J by 6 bases. The V gene's germline CDR1 is SNHLY and CDR2 FYNNEI. This CDR3 has 16 amino acids. The CDR3, as DNA: TGTGCCAGCAGTGAAGGACTAGCGGGTCTTTCCGGGGAGCTGTTTTTT. Translated, it gives CASSEGLAGLSGELFF. Full variable domain (remainder filled in from reference TRBV2 and TRBJ2-2): EPEVTQTPSHQVTQMGQEVILRCVPISNHLYFYWYRQILGQKVEFLVSFYNNEISEKSEIFDDQFSVERPDGSNFTLKIRSTKLEDSAMYFCASSEGLAGLSGELFFGEGSRLTVL.

The chain recombines TRBV18 with TRBJ1-3, with D possibly being TRBD1 (5 bases). CDR3 size: 17 residues. CDR1 is KGHSH, CDR2 LQKENI, per germline. Trimming stripped 3 bases from V and 4 bases from J, with 19 bases between. CDR3 loop: CASSPPGLPGPGNTIYF. The CDR3 bases are TGTGCCAGCTCACCCCCGGGACTACCAGGACCCGGAAACACCATATATTTT. The full variable domain, its missing parts supplied by reference TRBV18 and TRBJ1-3, is NAGVMQNPRHLVRRRGQEARLRCSPMKGHSHVYWYRQLPEEGLKFMVYLQKENIIDESGMPKERFSAEFPKEGPSILRIQQVVRGDSAAYFCASSPPGLPGPGNTIYFGEGSWLTVV.

This clone has just one count. The chain is built from TRBV28 and TRBJ2-7; the match to TRBD1 covers 9 bases. The J segment lost 4 bases and the V segment lost 7 bases, leaving 2 bases of the junction unmatched. The CDR3 runs 12 residues. CDR1 is MDHEN, CDR2 SYDVKM, per germline. The CDR3 is CASTGQGYEQYF. The CDR3 DNA follows: TGTGCCAGCACGGGACAGGGATACGAGCAGTACTTC. Variable domain in full (rest from reference TRBV28 and TRBJ2-7): DVKVTQSSRYLVKRTGEKVFLECVQDMDHENMFWYRQDPGLGLRLIYFSYDVKMKEKGDIPEGYSVSREKKERFSLILESASTNQTSMYLCASTGQGYEQYFGPGTRLTVT.

The DNA for the CDR3 is TGTGCCAGCAGTTTAAGGGCGCACACCTACGAGCAGTACTTC. It is translated as CASSLRAHTYEQYF. The chain has TRBV27 and TRBJ2-7; D gene uncertain. This CDR3 region has 14 residues. Germline V CDR1 and CDR2: MNHEY, SMNVEV (reference sequence). V was clipped by 2 bases and J by 2 bases, with 10 bases between them.

The V call is TRBV18, the J call TRBJ2-4; perhaps TRBD2 as D (5 bases). Looked up from germline, CDR1 is KGHSH and CDR2 is LQKENI. This CDR3 contains 15 residues. The V end was cut by 0 bases, the J end by 9 bases, with 15 bases between. In DNA, the CDR3 is TGTGCCAGCTCACCACCGGCCGGGCCTGAGGGCATTCAGTACTTC. This sequence encodes CASSPPAGPEGIQYF.

The CDR3 nucleotides read TGTGCCACAGGGGCGCGCACCGGGGAGCTGTTTTTT. This codes for CATGARTGELFF. V and J are TRBV6-5 and TRBJ2-2, with D perhaps TRBD1 (6 bases). Trimming left V 10 bases short and J 4 bases short, with 10 bases between. This CDR3 is 12 amino acids long. The germline V gene has CDR1 MNHEY and CDR2 SVGAGI.

The chain employs TRBV18 and TRBJ1-5; the D is unclear. Germline V gene sequence: CDR1 KGHSH, CDR2 LQKENI. The CDR3 has 14 amino acids. Between the trimmed V and J ends, which lost 3 bases and 0 bases, there was a span of 6 bases. CDR3 residues: CASSPGVSNQPQHF. The CDR3 coding sequence is TGTGCCAGCTCACCCGGGGTTAGCAATCAGCCCCAGCATTTT.

The rearrangement uses TRBV5-6 and TRBJ2-2, with 7 bases aligning to TRBD2. CDR1 SGHDT and CDR2 YYEEEE come from the germline V gene. V was pared by 3 bases and J by 4 bases, with 9 bases of the junction left unmatched. This CDR3 contains 16 residues. CDR3 loop: CASSWDDERGTGELFF. CDR3 DNA: TGTGCCAGCAGCTGGGACGATGAGCGGGGCACCGGGGAGCTGTTTTTT.

This chain joins TRBV19 and TRBJ1-4, with D possibly being TRBD1 (6 bases). The CDR3 covers 17 residues. Trimming shortened V by 7 bases and J by 0 bases, and 18 bases separated the two germline ends. CDR1 LNHDA and CDR2 SQIVND come from the germline V gene (reference sequence). This CDR3 is CASMGTDSRATNEKLFF. The CDR3 DNA sequence: TGTGCCAGTATGGGGACGGACAGTCGTGCAACTAATGAAAAACTGTTTTTT.

This chain uses TRBV27 with TRBJ2-1; 8 nucleotides line up with TRBD2. CDR3 size: 15 residues. Germline CDR1 is MNHEY and CDR2 is SMNVEV (reference sequence). V was pared by 5 bases and J by 7 bases, with 10 bases of the junction left unmatched. CDR3 nucleotides: TGTGCCAGCAGTGTAACCGGGACTAGTTCTAATGAGCAGTTCTTC. This translates into CASSVTGTSSNEQFF.

The chain employs TRBV10-3 and TRBJ1-4; weak D call: TRBD1 (5 bases). This CDR3 has 14 residues. Trimming removed 11 bases from V and 3 bases from J, with 16 bases in between. Germline V CDR1 and CDR2: ENHRY, SYGVKD. The chain's CDR3 is CASGEGTSNEKLFF. In DNA form, the CDR3 reads TGTGCCTCGGGAGAGGGGACCTCTAATGAAAAACTGTTTTTT.

This clone came up a few times. The gene calls are TRBV30 and TRBJ1-5; D remains ambiguous. The ends were cut back, 0 bases at V and 4 bases at J, with 7 bases in the middle. In germline, CDR1 is GTSNPN, CDR2 SVGIG (reference sequence). The CDR3 spans 13 residues. The CDR3 nucleotides read TGTGCCTGGAGTGTAGATCGTAATCAGCCCCAGCATTTT. Protein product: CAWSVDRNQPQHF.

DNA for the CDR3: TGTGCCAGCAGTTACTATCAGGGTCCCTATGGCTACACCTTC. This translates into CASSYYQGPYGYTF. The gene calls are TRBV6-5 and TRBJ1-2, with a tentative D call TRBD1 (5 bases). CDR1 MNHEY and CDR2 SVGAGI come from the germline V gene. The CDR3 sequence is 14 residues long. V was cut by 1 base and J by 4 bases, with 10 bases left in between.

CDR3: CATQGSPNQPQHF. Written as DNA, the CDR3 is TGTGCCACCCAGGGGTCCCCCAATCAGCCCCAGCATTTT. The gene calls are TRBV2 and TRBJ1-5; the D gene is possibly TRBD1 (6 bases). This CDR3 has 13 amino acids. Per the germline V gene, CDR1 is SNHLY and CDR2 is FYNNEI. V was pared by 10 bases and J by 3 bases, with 13 bases between.